This T cell receptor (beta chain) was recovered during a study of T cell responses to AZD1222 COVID-19 vaccine. Sequenced by immunoSEQ multiplex PCR; TCRdb stores in-frame clones only, minus some. The sample has 150,000 or so clones, almost 95% seen once. This CDR3 spans 14 amino acids. From germline, CDR1 is MNHEY and CDR2 SMNVEV (reference sequence). With 5 bases removed from V and 6 bases from J, the gap between germline ends came to 14 bases. The genes are TRBV27 and TRBJ2-4, with D possibly being TRBD1 or TRBD2 (5 bases each). The starting material was peripheral blood, obtained on day 0 of AZD1222 vaccination. This sequence originates from an adult in good health. The CDR3 nucleotides are TGTGCCAGCAGTCCCCGAGGGACGGGAAACATTCAGTACTTC. Encoded protein: CASSPRGTGNIQYF.